There are a few counts of the clone carrying this TCR beta chain. What it binds is unknown. V was clipped by 4 bases and J by 4 bases; unmatched bases: 4. The CDR3 is made up of 14 amino acids. Per germline, CDR1 ENHRY and CDR2 SYGVKD. The sample comes from a study of blood T cells in healthy people across ages. Study-wide findings and caveats: TCR beta diversity, measured per million T cells, fell in a roughly linear way with age.

Each donor gave 9 to 10 milliliters of peripheral blood. PBMCs numbering at least 7 million were isolated per sample. A second about 6 to 12 cycle PCR used barcoded and J-beta primers. MiXCR, applied by TCRdb to the 5' RACE reads, yields one record per CDR3 protein. In the table there are hundreds of thousands of distinct CDR3 sequences, roughly 20% of which are singletons. The sequence came from a man aged 70 or older in good health. The J gene is TRBJ2-3, the V gene TRBV10-3, with 8 bases lining up with TRBD2. The material sequenced was blood. Written as DNA, the CDR3 is TGTGCCATCAGTGCCGGGAGGGACGCAGATACGCAGTATTTT. It encodes CAISAGRDADTQYF.